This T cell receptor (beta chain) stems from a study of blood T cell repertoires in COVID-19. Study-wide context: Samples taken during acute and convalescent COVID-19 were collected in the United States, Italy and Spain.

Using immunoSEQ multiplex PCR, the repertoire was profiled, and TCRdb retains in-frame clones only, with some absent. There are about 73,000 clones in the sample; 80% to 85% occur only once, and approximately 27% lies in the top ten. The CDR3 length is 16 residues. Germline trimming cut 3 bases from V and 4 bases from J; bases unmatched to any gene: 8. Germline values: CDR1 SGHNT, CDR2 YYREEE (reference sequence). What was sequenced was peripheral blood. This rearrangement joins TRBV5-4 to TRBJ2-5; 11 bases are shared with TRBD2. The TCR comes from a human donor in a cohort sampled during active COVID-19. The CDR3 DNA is TGTGCCAGCAGCTCCCTAGCGGGGGGAGGGGGAGAGACCCAGTACTTC. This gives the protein CASSSLAGGGGETQYF.